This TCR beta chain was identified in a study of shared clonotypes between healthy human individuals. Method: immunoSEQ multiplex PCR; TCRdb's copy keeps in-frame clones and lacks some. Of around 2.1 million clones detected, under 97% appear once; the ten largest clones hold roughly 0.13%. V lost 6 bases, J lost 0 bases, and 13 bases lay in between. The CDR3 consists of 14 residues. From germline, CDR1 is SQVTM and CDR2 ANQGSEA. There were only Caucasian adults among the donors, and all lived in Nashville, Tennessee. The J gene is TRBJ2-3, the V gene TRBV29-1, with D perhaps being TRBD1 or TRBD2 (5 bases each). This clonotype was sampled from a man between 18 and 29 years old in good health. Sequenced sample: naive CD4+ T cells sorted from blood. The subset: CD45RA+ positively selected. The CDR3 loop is CSVSGRTSTDTQYF. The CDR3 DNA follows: TGCAGCGTGTCGGGACGTACAAGCACAGATACGCAGTATTTT.